These T cell receptor beta chains were read from a single sample in a study of CD8 T cells in ankylosing spondylitis. TCRdb independently ran MiXCR on the 5' RACE reads; one entry per CDR3 protein. This sample yields some 350,000 distinct CDR3 sequences, of which 14% to 15% are seen a single time; roughly 0.99% belongs to the top ten. Sequencing was carried out using blood, either unsorted or a sorted T cell fraction (not recorded which). The receptors come from a male donor with ankylosing spondylitis or in good health (not recorded which). CDR3s include the opening cysteine and the closing phenylalanine or tryptophan. D genes are given only for firm matches. The size field is filled for only some rows; it gives once, few, many or a size class.

>NA|few|TRBV5-6|TRBJ1-1
TGTGCCAGCAGCTCGGGCCCCCGGTTGACTGAAGCTTTCTTT
CASSSGPRLTEAFF
>NA|few|TRBV4-2|TRBJ1-5
TGTGCCAGCAGCCAAGCCCGGGAGGGAGAGCCCCAGCATTTT
CASSQAREGEPQHF
>TRBD2|NA|TRBV18|TRBJ2-1
TGTGCCAGCTCACCACGGGGTAGCGGGAGATTTGAGCAGTTCTTC
CASSPRGSGRFEQFF
>TRBD2|NA|TRBV5-1|TRBJ2-3
TGCGCCAGCAGCCCGGGACTAGCGGACACAGATACGCAGTATTTT
CASSPGLADTDTQYF
>TRBD2|NA|TRBV9|TRBJ2-7
TGTGCCAGCAGCGTAGCGCCAGCGGGGAGTTACGAGCAGTACTTC
CASSVAPAGSYEQYF
>TRBD2|few|TRBV5-1|TRBJ2-3
TGCGCCAGCAGCTGGTTAGCGGGGGACGATACGCAGTATTTT
CASSWLAGDDTQYF
>TRBD1|few|TRBV5-1|TRBJ1-1
TGCGCCAGCAGCTTGAGACAGGGGGCGGGGAACACTGAAGCTTTCTTT
CASSLRQGAGNTEAFF
>TRBD1|NA|TRBV20-1|TRBJ1-1
TGCAGTGCTAAAACCGGGACAGCGCGAATTGAAGCTTTCTTT
CSAKTGTARIEAFF
>NA|NA|TRBV6-5|TRBJ2-7
TGTGCCAGCAGTAACGGGGGTAGGGGAACCTACGAGCAGTACTTC
CASSNGGRGTYEQYF
>NA|few|TRBV6-5|TRBJ1-2
TGTGCCAGCAGTTATCGGGACCGAACCTATGGCTACACCTTC
CASSYRDRTYGYTF
>NA|few|TRBV9|TRBJ1-2
TGTGCCAGCAGCGTAAGACGGACGGACTATGGCTACACCTTC
CASSVRRTDYGYTF
>NA|many|TRBV18|TRBJ2-5
TGTGCCAGCTCCCCGGGCCCCGGGACCCAGTACTTC
CASSPGPGTQYF
>NA|NA|TRBV5-1|TRBJ2-7
TGCGCCAGCAGCTTGGAGTGGACGAGGTCAGAGCAGTACTTC
CASSLEWTRSEQYF
>NA|NA|TRBV18|TRBJ2-1
TGTGCCAGCTCACCACCGCAGGGGTCCTACAATGAGCAGTTCTTC
CASSPPQGSYNEQFF
>TRBD2|NA|TRBV7-6|TRBJ2-2
TGTGCCAGCACCCTCTCTAGCGGGATGGATGTAGGGGAGCTGTTTTTT
CASTLSSGMDVGELFF
>NA|many|TRBV5-1|TRBJ2-1
TGCGCCAGCAGTCTAGGAGGGAGTCTCAGCTACAATGAGCAGTTCTTC
CASSLGGSLSYNEQFF
>TRBD2|few|TRBV6-2/TRBV6-3|TRBJ2-1
TGTGCCAGCAGTTACTCATTTGGACTAGCGGGAAACGAGCAGTTCTTC
CASSYSFGLAGNEQFF
>NA|many|TRBV20-1|TRBJ2-7
TGCAGTGCTCGGAGCCTCACCTACGAGCAGTACTTC
CSARSLTYEQYF
>NA|NA|TRBV12-3/TRBV12-4|TRBJ2-7
TGTGCCAGCAGTTCGGGACAAGGGATCTACGAGCAGTACTTC
CASSSGQGIYEQYF
>NA|many|TRBV6-5|TRBJ2-5
TGTGCCAGCAGTTCCCTTCAACGAGAAGAGACCCAGTACTTC
CASSSLQREETQYF
>NA|NA|TRBV5-1|TRBJ1-1
TGCGCCAGCTCAGGGGATTCGAGGACTGAAGCTTTCTTT
CASSGDSRTEAFF
>TRBD2|NA|TRBV5-1|TRBJ2-3
TGCGCCAGCAGCTTGATGACTAGCGGATCAGATACGCAGTATTTT
CASSLMTSGSDTQYF
>TRBD1|NA|TRBV2|TRBJ2-7
TGTGCCACCGGGACAGAGATTTTCTCCTACGAGCAGTACTTC
CATGTEIFSYEQYF
>TRBD1|few|TRBV6-1|TRBJ2-3
TGTGCCAGCAGTCGGGACAGGGACGCAGATACGCAGTATTTT
CASSRDRDADTQYF
>TRBD1|NA|TRBV6-1|TRBJ1-1
TGTGCCAGCATCCAAGACAGGGCGAACACTGAAGCTTTCTTT
CASIQDRANTEAFF
>TRBD2|few|TRBV12-3/TRBV12-4|TRBJ2-1
TGTGCCAGCAGTTGGGGACTAGCGGGAGTCGGTGAGCAGTTCTTC
CASSWGLAGVGEQFF
>NA|NA|TRBV4-2|TRBJ1-1
TGTGCCAGCAGCCAAGAGACAGCGTCGCGTTCGAACACTGAAGCTTTCTTT
CASSQETASRSNTEAFF
>NA|NA|TRBV2|TRBJ2-7
TGTGCCAGCAACCGAGCGGGTGAGGTCTCCTACGAGCAGTACTTC
CASNRAGEVSYEQYF
>NA|NA|TRBV29-1|TRBJ1-2
TGCAGCGTTGAAGATAGGTGGCACGGACGGCTCGACTATGGCTACACCTTC
CSVEDRWHGRLDYGYTF
>NA|few|TRBV12-3/TRBV12-4|TRBJ1-5
TGTGCCAGCAGTTTAGAAGGGACGTGGCAGCCCCAGCATTTT
CASSLEGTWQPQHF
>TRBD1|few|TRBV5-1|TRBJ2-7
TGCGCCAGCAGTTTCTCAACGGGACAGGGAACCTACGAGCAGTACTTC
CASSFSTGQGTYEQYF
>TRBD1|few|TRBV20-1|TRBJ2-1
TGCAGTGCTAATGGAGGGACAGGGATCAACAATGAGCAGTTCTTC
CSANGGTGINNEQFF
>NA|NA|TRBV11-2|TRBJ2-1
TGTGCCAGCAGCTTAGATCCGGGAGTGGGTGAGCAGTTCTTC
CASSLDPGVGEQFF
>NA|many|TRBV5-1|TRBJ1-2
TGCGCCAGCAGCCCCTCCGGCCAAAACTATGGCTACACCTTC
CASSPSGQNYGYTF
>NA|few|TRBV7-6|TRBJ1-1
TGTGCCAGCAGCCTAGGGACCACTGAAGCTTTCTTT
CASSLGTTEAFF
>NA|NA|TRBV24-1|TRBJ2-5
TGTGCCACCAGTGATTTGCGCCAGGGGAAAACCCAAGAGACCCAGTACTTC
CATSDLRQGKTQETQYF
>NA|few|TRBV27|TRBJ1-6
TGTGCCAGCAGTTTTCCCCTATATAATTCACCCCTCCACTTT
CASSFPLYNSPLHF
>NA|NA|TRBV27|TRBJ1-5
TGTGCCAGCAGTTTAGTGGGGCAGGGAACTCAGCCCCAGCATTTT
CASSLVGQGTQPQHF
>TRBD2|NA|TRBV9|TRBJ2-1
TGTGCCAGCAGCTCTCCAAGCGGGGGGGTTGCCTATGAGCAGTTCTTC
CASSSPSGGVAYEQFF
>TRBD1|NA|TRBV27|TRBJ1-5
TGTGCCACCCGGGACAGGGGGCGCGAAGGTCAGCCCCAGCATTTT
CATRDRGREGQPQHF
>TRBD1|many|TRBV27|TRBJ1-1
TGTGCCAGCAGTTTATCCCCTTCCCCGGGACAGGGGGAAGCTTTCTTT
CASSLSPSPGQGEAFF
>NA|NA|TRBV6-1|TRBJ2-2
TGTGCCAGCAGTGCCCGGGACAAGACCGGGGAGCTGTTTTTT
CASSARDKTGELFF
>TRBD1|NA|TRBV25-1|TRBJ1-4
TGTGCCAGCAGACTTACGGGGACAGCTGAAAAACTGTTTTTT
CASRLTGTAEKLFF
>NA|few|TRBV5-1|TRBJ2-1
TGCGCCAGCACCATAGCCCCCCCGGGTGAGCAGTTCTTC
CASTIAPPGEQFF
>NA|few|TRBV5-1|TRBJ1-1
TGCGCCAGCACCCCGGGGGTCCAGAACACTGAAGCTTTCTTT
CASTPGVQNTEAFF
>TRBD2|many|TRBV11-2|TRBJ2-1
TGTGCCAGCAGCGCAAGACTAGCGGAAGACAATGAGCAGTTCTTC
CASSARLAEDNEQFF
>NA|few|TRBV2|TRBJ2-7
TGTGCCAGCACCATCTCAGACTCCTACGAGCAGTACTTC
CASTISDSYEQYF
>NA|few|TRBV20-1|TRBJ2-4
TGCAGTGCTAGAGCGACGGGTAGGAACATTCAGTACTTC
CSARATGRNIQYF
>TRBD2|NA|TRBV5-1|TRBJ2-1
TGCGCCAGGATGTTCGGACTAGCGGGGGGGCCGTCCTACAATGAGCAGTTCTTC
CARMFGLAGGPSYNEQFF